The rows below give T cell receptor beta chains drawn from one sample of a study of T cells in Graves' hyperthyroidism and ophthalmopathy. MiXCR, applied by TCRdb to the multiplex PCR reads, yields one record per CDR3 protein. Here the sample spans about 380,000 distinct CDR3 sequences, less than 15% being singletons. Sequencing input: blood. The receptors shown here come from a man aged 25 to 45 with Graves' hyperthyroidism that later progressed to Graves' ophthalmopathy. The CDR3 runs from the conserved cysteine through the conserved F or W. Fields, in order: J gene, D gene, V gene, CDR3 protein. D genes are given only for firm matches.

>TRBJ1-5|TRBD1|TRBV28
CASREGQGGNQPQHF
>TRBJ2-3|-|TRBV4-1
CASSQEKSWGGRTDTQYF
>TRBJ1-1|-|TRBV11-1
CASSLAKNTEAFF
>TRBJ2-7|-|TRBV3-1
CASSQGVQSYEQYF
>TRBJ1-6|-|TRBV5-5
CASSREPGAYNSPLHF
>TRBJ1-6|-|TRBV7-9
CASSPRGTYNSPLHF
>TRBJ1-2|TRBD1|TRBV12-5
CASGRSTGDGYTF
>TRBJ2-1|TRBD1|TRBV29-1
CSVEPMGTGTYNEQFF
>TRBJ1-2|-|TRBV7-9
CASSPSEGGGYTF
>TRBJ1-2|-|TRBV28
CASSFEGQSGYTF
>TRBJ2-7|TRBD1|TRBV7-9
CATRAGTGVTYEQYF
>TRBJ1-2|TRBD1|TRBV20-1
CSAKAGTGEHGYTF
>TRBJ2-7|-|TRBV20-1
CSARDRRGPLYEQYF
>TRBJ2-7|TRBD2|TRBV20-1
CSASHPRGESYEQYF
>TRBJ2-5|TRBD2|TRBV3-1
CASNKTSGGAWGETQYF
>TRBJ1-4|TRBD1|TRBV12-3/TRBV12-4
CASSDRDRGHEKLFF
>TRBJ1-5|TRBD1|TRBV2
CASTFAKGTDRKNQPQHF
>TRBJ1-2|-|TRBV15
CATSRVDANYGYTF
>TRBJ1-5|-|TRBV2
CASSEALWTKDQPQHF
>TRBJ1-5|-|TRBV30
CAWSRDINQPQHF
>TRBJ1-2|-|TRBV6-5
CASSYLYGGRGYGYTF
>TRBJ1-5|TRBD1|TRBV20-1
CSADRGGSNQPQHF
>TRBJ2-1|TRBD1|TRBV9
CASSAAGGSYNEQFF
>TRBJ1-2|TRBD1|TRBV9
CASSVDGTGAGYTF
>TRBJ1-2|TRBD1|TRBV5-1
CASSLEGTAYGYTF
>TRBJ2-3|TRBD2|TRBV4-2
CASSQDTLAGALTDTQYF
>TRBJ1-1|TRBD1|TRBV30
CAWSADRGAEAFF
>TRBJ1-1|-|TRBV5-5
CASSLFGRGNTEAFF
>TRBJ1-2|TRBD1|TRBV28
CASSLTGGQDYGYTF
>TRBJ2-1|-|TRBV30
CAWSGYDEQFF
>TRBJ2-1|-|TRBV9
CASSVGEGEIYNEQFF
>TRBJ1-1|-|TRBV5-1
CASSAGAHLNTEAFF
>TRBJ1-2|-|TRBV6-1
CASSVHGTVNYGYTF
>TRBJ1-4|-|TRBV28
CASSQHVKDEKLFF
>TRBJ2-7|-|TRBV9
CASSATDRAYEQYF
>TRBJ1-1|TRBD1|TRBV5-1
CASSLSQGANTEAFF
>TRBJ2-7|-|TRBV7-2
CASSLGSGAYEQYF
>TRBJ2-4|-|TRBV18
CASSDTSKNIQYF
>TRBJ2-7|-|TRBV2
CASSDSNTYEQYF
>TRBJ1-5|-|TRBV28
CASSIVQGGGQPQHF
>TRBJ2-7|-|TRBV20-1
CSAERSFYEQYF
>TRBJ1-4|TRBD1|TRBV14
CASSPPGTGREKLFF
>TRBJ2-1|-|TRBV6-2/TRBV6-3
CASSYSLSGYYNEQFF
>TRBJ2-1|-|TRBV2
CASGGTLSYNEQFF
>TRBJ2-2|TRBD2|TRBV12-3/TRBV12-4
CATTIAGANTGELFF
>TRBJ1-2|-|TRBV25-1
CASSVGMGTHYGYTF
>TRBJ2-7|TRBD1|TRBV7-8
CASSLAGTGDAEQYF
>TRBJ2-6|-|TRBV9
CASSVPGANVLTF
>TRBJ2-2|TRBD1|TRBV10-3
CAISGGPGQGQAGELFF
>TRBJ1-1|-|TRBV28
CASSLAGEGEAFF